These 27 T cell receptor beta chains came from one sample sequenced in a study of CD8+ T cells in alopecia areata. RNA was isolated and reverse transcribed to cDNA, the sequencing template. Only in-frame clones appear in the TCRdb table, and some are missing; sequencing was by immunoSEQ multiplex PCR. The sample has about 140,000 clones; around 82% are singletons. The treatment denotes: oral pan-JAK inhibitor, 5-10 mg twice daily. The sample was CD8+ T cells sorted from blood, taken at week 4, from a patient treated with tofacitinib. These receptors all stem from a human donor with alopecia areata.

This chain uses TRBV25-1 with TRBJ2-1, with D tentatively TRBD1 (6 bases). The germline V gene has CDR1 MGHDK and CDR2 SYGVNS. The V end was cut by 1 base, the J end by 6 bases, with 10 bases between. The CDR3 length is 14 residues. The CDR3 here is CASSEWDNLNEQFF. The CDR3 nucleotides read TGTGCCAGCAGTGAATGGGACAACCTCAATGAGCAGTTCTTC.

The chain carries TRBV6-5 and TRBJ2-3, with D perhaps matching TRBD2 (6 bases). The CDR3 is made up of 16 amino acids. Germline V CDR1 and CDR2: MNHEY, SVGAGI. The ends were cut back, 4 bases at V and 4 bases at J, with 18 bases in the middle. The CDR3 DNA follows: TGTGCCAGCAGTTCCTCGTGGGGGACTGGATCAGATACGCAGTATTTT. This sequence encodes CASSSSWGTGSDTQYF.

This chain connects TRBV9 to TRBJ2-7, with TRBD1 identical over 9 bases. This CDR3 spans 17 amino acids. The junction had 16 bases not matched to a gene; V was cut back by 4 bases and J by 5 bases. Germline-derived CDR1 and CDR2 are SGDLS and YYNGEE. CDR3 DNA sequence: TGTGCCAGCAGCCCCCGGACAGGGGCAACCCTTCTGGACGAGCAGTACTTC. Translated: CASSPRTGATLLDEQYF.

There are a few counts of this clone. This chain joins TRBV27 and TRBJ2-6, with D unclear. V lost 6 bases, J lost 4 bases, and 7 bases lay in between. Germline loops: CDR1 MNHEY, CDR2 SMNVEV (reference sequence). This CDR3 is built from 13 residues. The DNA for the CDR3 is TGTGCCAGCAGGCACCCCGGGGCCAACGTCCTGACTTTC. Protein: CASRHPGANVLTF.

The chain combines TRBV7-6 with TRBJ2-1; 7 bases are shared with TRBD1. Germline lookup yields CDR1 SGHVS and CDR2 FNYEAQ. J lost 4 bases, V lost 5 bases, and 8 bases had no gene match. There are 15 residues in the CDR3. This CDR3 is CASSLRQGIYNEQFF. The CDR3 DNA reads TGTGCCAGCAGCCTTCGACAGGGCATATACAATGAGCAGTTCTTC.

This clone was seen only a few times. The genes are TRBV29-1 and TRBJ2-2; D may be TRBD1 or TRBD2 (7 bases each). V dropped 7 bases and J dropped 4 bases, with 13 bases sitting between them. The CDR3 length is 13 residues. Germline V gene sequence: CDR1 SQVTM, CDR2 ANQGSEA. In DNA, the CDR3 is TGCAGCGCCCAGGGGGGGCTCACCGGGGAGCTGTTTTTT. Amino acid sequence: CSAQGGLTGELFF.

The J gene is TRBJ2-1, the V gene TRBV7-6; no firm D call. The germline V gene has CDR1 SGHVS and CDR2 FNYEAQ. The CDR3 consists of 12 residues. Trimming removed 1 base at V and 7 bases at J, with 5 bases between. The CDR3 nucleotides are TGTGCCAGCAGCTTAGGCGTGAATGAGCAGTTCTTC. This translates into CASSLGVNEQFF.

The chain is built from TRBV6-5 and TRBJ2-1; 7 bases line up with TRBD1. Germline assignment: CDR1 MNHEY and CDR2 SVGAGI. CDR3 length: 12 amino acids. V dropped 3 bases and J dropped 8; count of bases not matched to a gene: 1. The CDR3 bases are TGTGCCAGCAGTTATCAGGGGGATGAGCAGTTCTTC. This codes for CASSYQGDEQFF.

The CDR3 DNA is TGTGCTAGTGGTTTGGGGGACTCCCCGGATACGCAGTATTTT. It yields the protein CASGLGDSPDTQYF. The chain has TRBV12-5 and TRBJ2-3; perhaps TRBD2 as D (6 bases). Germline values: CDR1 LGHNT, CDR2 FRNRAP. The CDR3 length is 14 residues. V was clipped by 1 base and J by 6 bases, with 11 bases between them.

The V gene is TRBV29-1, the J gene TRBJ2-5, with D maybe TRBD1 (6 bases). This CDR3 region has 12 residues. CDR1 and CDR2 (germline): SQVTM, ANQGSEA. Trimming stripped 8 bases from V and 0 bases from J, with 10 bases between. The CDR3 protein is CSPRTDQETQYF. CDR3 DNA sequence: TGCAGCCCCCGGACAGACCAAGAGACCCAGTACTTC.

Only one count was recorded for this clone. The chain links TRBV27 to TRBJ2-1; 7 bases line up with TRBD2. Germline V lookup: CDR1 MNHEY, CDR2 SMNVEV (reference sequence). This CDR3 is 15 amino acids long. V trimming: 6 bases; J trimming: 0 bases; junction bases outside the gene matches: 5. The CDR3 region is CASSPAGSSYNEQFF. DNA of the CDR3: TGTGCCAGCAGCCCAGCGGGGAGCTCCTACAATGAGCAGTTCTTC.

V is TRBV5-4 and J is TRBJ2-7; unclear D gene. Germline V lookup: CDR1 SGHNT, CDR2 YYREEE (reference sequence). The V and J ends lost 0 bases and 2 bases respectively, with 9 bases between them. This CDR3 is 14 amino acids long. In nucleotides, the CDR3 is TGTGCCAGCAGCTTGGGGCCGCCGCCCTACGAGCAGTACTTC. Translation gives CASSLGPPPYEQYF. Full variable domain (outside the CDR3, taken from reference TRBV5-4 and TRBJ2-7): ETGVTQSPTHLIKTRGQQVTLRCSSQSGHNTVSWYQQALGQGPQFIFQYYREEENGRGNFPPRFSGLQFPNYSSELNVNALELDDSALYLCASSLGPPPYEQYFGPGTRLTVT.

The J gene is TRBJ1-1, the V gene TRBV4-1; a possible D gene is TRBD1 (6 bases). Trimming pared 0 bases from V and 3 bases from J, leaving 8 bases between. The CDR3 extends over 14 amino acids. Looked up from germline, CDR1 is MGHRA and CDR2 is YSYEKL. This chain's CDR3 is CASSQDPGDTEAFF. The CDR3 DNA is TGCGCCAGCAGCCAAGACCCAGGGGACACTGAAGCTTTCTTT.

CDR3 region: CASSLDSFYGYTF. The CDR3 DNA sequence: TGTGCCAGCAGCTTGGACAGTTTCTATGGCTACACCTTC. The chain employs TRBV7-9 and TRBJ1-2, with a possible D match to TRBD1 (6 bases). CDR1 and CDR2 from the germline V gene are SEHNR and FQNEAQ (reference sequence). The CDR3 has 13 residues. V gave up 3 bases and J gave up 4 bases, with 9 bases separating them.

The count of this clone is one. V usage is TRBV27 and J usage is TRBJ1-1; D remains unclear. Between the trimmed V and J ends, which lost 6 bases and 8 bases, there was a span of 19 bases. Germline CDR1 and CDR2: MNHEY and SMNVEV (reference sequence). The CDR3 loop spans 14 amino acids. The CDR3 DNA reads TGTGCCAGCAGACACGGACGAGGTATCAAGGAAGCTTTCTTT. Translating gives CASRHGRGIKEAFF.

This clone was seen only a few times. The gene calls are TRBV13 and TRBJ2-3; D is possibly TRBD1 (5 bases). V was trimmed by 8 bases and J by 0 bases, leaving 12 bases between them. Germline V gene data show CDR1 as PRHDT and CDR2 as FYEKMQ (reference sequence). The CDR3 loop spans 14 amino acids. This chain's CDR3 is CASVVGASTDTQYF. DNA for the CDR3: TGTGCCAGCGTCGTAGGGGCCAGCACAGATACGCAGTATTTT.

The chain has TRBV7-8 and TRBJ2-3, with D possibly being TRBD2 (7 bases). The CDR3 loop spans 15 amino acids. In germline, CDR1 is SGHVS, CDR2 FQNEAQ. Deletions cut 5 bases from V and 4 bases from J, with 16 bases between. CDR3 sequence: CASSRTAGSADTQYF. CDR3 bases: TGTGCCAGCAGCCGGACAGCGGGGAGCGCAGATACGCAGTATTTT. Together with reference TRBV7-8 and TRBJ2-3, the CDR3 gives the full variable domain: GAGVSQSPRYKVAKRGQDVALRCDPISGHVSLFWYQQALGQGPEFLTYFQNEAQLDKSGLPSDRFFAERPEGSVSTLKIQRTQQEDSAVYLCASSRTAGSADTQYFGPGTRLTVL.

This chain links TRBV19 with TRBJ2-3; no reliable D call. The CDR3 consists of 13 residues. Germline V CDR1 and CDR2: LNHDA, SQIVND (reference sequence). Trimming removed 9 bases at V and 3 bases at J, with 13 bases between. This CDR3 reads CASLESFTDTQYF. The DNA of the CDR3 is TGTGCCAGCCTAGAGAGTTTTACAGATACGCAGTATTTT.

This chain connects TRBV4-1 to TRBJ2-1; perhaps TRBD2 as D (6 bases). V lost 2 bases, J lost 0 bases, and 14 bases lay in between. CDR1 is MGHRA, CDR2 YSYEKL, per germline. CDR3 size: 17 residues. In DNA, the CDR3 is TGCGCCAGCAGCCAATACGTCCACGGGGGCTCCTACAATGAGCAGTTCTTC. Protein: CASSQYVHGGSYNEQFF.

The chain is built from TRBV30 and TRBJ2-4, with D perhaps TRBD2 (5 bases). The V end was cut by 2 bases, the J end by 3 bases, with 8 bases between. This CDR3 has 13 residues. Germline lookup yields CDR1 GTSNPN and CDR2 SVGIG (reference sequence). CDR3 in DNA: TGTGCCTGGAGTTACGGGGACAAAAACATTCAGTACTTC. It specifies CAWSYGDKNIQYF.

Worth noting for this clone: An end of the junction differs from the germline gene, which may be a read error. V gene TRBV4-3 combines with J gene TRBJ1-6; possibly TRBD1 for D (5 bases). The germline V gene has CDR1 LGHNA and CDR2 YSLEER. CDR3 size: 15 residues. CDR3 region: CASSQDGGVGSPFHF. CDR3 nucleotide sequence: TGCGCCAGCAGCCAAGATGGGGGGGTTGGTTCACCCTTCCACTTT.

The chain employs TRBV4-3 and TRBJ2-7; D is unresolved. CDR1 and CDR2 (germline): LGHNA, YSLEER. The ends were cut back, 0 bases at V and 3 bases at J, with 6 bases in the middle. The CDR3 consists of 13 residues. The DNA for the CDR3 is TGCGCCAGCAGCCAAGAGGGCTACTACGAGCAGTACTTC. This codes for CASSQEGYYEQYF.

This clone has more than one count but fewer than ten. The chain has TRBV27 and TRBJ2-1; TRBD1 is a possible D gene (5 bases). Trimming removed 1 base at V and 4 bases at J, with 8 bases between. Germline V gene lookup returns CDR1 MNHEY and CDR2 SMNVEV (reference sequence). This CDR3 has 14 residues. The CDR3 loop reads CASSLYRGYNEQFF. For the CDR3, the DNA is TGTGCCAGCAGTTTATATAGGGGATACAATGAGCAGTTCTTC.

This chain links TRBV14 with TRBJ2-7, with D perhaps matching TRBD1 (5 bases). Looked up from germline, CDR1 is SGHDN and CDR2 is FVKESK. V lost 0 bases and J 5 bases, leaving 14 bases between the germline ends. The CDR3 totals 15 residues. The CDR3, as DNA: TGTGCCAGCAGCCAAGATTTTGTTGGGGCAGACGAGCAGTACTTC. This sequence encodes CASSQDFVGADEQYF.

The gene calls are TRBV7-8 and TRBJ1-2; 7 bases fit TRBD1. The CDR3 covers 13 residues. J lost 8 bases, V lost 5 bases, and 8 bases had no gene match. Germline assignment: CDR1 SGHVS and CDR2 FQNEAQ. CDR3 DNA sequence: TGTGCCAGCAGCATCCCAAACAGGGGCGGCTACACCTTC. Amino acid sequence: CASSIPNRGGYTF.

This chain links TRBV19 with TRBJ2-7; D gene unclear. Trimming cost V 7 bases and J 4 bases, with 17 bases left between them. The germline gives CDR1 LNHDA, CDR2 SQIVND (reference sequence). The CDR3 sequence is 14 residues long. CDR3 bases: TGTGCCAGTAATACCGGCGGTATAGGGTACGAGCAGTACTTC. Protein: CASNTGGIGYEQYF. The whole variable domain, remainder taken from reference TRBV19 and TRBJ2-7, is DGGITQSPKYLFRKEGQNVTLSCEQNLNHDAMYWYRQDPGQGLRLIYYSQIVNDFQKGDIAEGYSVSREKKESFPLTVTSAQKNPTAFYLCASNTGGIGYEQYFGPGTRLTVT.

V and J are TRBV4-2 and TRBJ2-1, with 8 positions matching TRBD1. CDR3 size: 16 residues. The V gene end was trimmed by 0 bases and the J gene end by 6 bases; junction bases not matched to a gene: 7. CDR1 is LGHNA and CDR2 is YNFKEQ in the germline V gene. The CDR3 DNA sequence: TGTGCCAGCAGCCAAGAGTTCGGACAGGGAAGCAATGAGCAGTTCTTC. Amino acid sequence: CASSQEFGQGSNEQFF.